This TCR beta chain comes out of a study of T cell repertoires in cytomegalovirus infection. The CDR3 is 14 residues long. The germline V gene encodes CDR1 SEHNR and CDR2 FQNEAQ (reference sequence). Trimming cost V 4 bases and J 6 bases; bases outside gene matches: 8. A single record per CDR3 protein comes from TCRdb applying MiXCR to the reads. This sample has some 800,000 distinct CDR3 sequences, with 30% to 35% found just once. This clonotype was counted at least ten times. Antigen: not known. This clonotype was obtained from a human donor in good health (CMV status not recorded). Some clones in this sample may be carry-over from other donors' samples. This chain connects TRBV7-9 to TRBJ1-1; TRBD1 matches at 7 bases. Sequencing was performed on cultured CD8+ T cells from PBMCs, taken from culture after CMV antigen stimulation. The CDR3 protein is CASSSVQGSAEAFF. As DNA, the CDR3 is TGTGCCAGCAGCTCCGTACAGGGGAGCGCTGAAGCTTTCTTT. The full variable domain, its missing parts supplied by reference TRBV7-9 and TRBJ1-1, is DTGVSQNPRHKITKRGQNVTFRCDPISEHNRLYWYRQTLGQGPEFLTYFQNEAQLEKSRLLSDRFSAERPKGSFSTLEIQRTEQGDSAMYLCASSSVQGSAEAFFGQGTRLTVV.